This TCR beta chain was obtained from a study of blood T cell repertoires in COVID-19. Overall study: COVID-19 samples, acute and convalescent, were from the United States, Italy and Spain. PBMCs, B-cell-depleted T cells, or T cells provided the cDNA or gDNA that made up the material.

Germline CDR1 reads MGHRA; CDR2 reads YSYEKL. This CDR3 spans 15 amino acids. Methods used by the authors: Amplification of reference gene primers provided the estimated nucleated cell counts. Method: immunoSEQ multiplex PCR; TCRdb's copy keeps in-frame clones and lacks some. V and J calls and clone size follow that table, whereas D and trimming were derived from the DNA. The sample carries approximately 34,000 clones, about nine tenths recorded once. With respect to this clone: One end of the junction is discordant with germline, which a read error may explain.

This chain uses TRBV4-1 with TRBJ1-3, with a weak D call TRBD1 (5 bases). The TCR comes from a man in his 60s with acute or convalescent COVID-19. Sequenced material: peripheral blood. The CDR3: CASSQAPGTGNTTYF. The CDR3, as DNA: TGCGCCAGCAGCCAAGCCCCAGGGACTGGAAACACCACATATTTT.